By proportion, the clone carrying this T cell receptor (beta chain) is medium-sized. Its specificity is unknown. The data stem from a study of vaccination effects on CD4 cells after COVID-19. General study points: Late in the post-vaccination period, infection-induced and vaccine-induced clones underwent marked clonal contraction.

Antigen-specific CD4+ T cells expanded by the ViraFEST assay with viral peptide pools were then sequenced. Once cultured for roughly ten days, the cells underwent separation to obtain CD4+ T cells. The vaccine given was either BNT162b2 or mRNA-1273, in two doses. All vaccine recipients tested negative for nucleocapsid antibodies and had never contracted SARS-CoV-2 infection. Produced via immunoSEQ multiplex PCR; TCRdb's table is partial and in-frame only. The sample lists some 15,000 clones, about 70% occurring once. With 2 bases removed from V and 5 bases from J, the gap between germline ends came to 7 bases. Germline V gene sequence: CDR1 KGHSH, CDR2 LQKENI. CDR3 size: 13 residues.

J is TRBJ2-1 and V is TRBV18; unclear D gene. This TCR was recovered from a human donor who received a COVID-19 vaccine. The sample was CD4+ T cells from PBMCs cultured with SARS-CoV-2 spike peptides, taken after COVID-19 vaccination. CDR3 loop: CASSPGHHNEQFF. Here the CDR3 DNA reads TGTGCCAGCTCACCAGGGCACCACAATGAGCAGTTCTTC.